Below, 21 T cell receptor beta chains from the same sample are listed, as sequenced in a study of radiotherapy plus CTLA-4 blockade in lung cancer. Data came from immunoSEQ multiplex PCR; TCRdb stores just in-frame clones and leaves some out. The sample has about 77,000 clones; under 75% are singletons. The source material was peripheral blood, sampled from a patient treated with radiotherapy plus ipilimumab. These receptors were obtained from a human donor with non-small cell lung cancer whose response to radiotherapy plus ipilimumab could not be evaluated.

This clone was observed a single time. This chain uses TRBV19 with TRBJ1-1; TRBD1 might be the D (6 bases). From germline, CDR1 is LNHDA and CDR2 SQIVND (reference sequence). The CDR3 is 13 residues long. With 10 bases removed from V and 6 bases from J, the gap between germline ends came to 18 bases. The CDR3 loop reads CATSLGGQAEAFF. CDR3 nucleotides: TGTGCCACCTCATTGGGGGGGCAGGCTGAAGCTTTCTTT.

The chain uses TRBV5-4 and TRBJ2-1; D is perhaps TRBD1 (6 bases). Trimming removed 2 bases from V and 6 bases from J, with 15 bases in between. This CDR3 region has 15 residues. Germline V gene sequence: CDR1 SGHNT, CDR2 YYREEE (reference sequence). The CDR3 region has the DNA TGTGCCAGCAGCTTTAGGCAGGGGTTTGGCAATGAGCAGTTCTTC. It yields the protein CASSFRQGFGNEQFF.

This clone was counted only a few times. The DNA for the CDR3 is TGTGCCAGCAGTGGAAACAGACTAGCGGGGGGTTACCAAGAGACCCAGTACTTC. Translated, it gives CASSGNRLAGGYQETQYF. The chain links TRBV2 to TRBJ2-5; 13 nucleotides agree with TRBD2. The CDR3 is 18 amino acids. The ends lost 4 bases at V and 0 bases at J; junction bases unmatched: 8. The V gene's germline CDR1 is SNHLY and CDR2 FYNNEI.

The rearrangement links TRBV5-1 to TRBJ2-3; possible D gene TRBD2, 5 bases. CDR3 length: 15 amino acids. V lost 4 bases to trimming and J lost 1 base, with 13 bases between them. Germline V gives CDR1 SGHRS, CDR2 YFSETQ. This CDR3 reads CASSTDWKRTDTQYF. In DNA, the CDR3 is TGCGCCAGCAGCACGGACTGGAAACGCACAGATACGCAGTATTTT. Filled out from reference TRBV5-1 and TRBJ2-3, the complete variable domain reads KAGVTQTPRYLIKTRGQQVTLSCSPISGHRSVSWYQQTPGQGLQFLFEYFSETQRNKGNFPGRFSGRQFSNSRSEMNVSTLELGDSALYLCASSTDWKRTDTQYFGPGTRLTVL.

The V and J genes are TRBV2 and TRBJ2-1; the D gene is possibly TRBD1 (5 bases). V shed 11 bases and J shed 4 bases, with 15 bases lying between them. The CDR3 loop spans 13 amino acids. The germline V gene encodes CDR1 SNHLY and CDR2 FYNNEI. Here the CDR3 DNA reads TGTGCCGCAGGGCTGGATCGGTACAATGAGCAGTTCTTC. Residues: CAAGLDRYNEQFF.

V and J are TRBV15 and TRBJ1-2; TRBD1 is a possible D gene (6 bases). Deletions cut 8 bases from V and 2 bases from J, with 18 bases between. The CDR3 spans 15 residues. Germline-derived CDR1 and CDR2 are LNHNV and YYDKDF (reference sequence). CDR3 coding DNA: TGTGCCACCCATAAGGGGGGGACGTTAAACTATGGCTACACCTTC. It yields the protein CATHKGGTLNYGYTF.

Comment on this clone: Other DNA sequences in the same sample also yield this CDR3. The chain employs TRBV7-2 and TRBJ2-3; D ambiguous. The CDR3 runs 13 residues. Germline V gene lookup returns CDR1 SGHTA and CDR2 FQGNSA. Trimming left V 0 bases short and J 3 bases short, with 4 bases between. In DNA, the CDR3 is TGTGCCAGCAGCTTAGCCCGGACAGATACGCAGTATTTT. Translating it yields CASSLARTDTQYF. Combining the CDR3 with reference TRBV7-2 and TRBJ2-3 gives the whole variable domain GAGVSQSPSNKVTEKGKDVELRCDPISGHTALYWYRQSLGQGLEFLIYFQGNSAPDKSGLPSDRFSAERTGGSVSTLTIQRTQQEDSAVYLCASSLARTDTQYFGPGTRLTVL.

This chain links TRBV10-2 with TRBJ1-4; a possible D gene is TRBD1 (5 bases). V was pared by 5 bases and J by 6 bases, with 16 bases between. CDR1 WSHSY and CDR2 SAAADI come from the germline V gene. The CDR3 has 15 amino acids. The CDR3 loop reads CASSSAGTGDEKLFF. The CDR3 bases are TGCGCCAGCAGTTCCGCCGGGACGGGAGATGAAAAACTGTTTTTT.

This rearrangement joins TRBV19 to TRBJ2-5; a possible D gene is TRBD1 (5 bases). The DNA end is a closer match to TRBJ2-7, so the J assignment may be wrong. Germline CDR1 and CDR2: LNHDA and SQIVND (reference sequence). The CDR3 totals 15 residues. Here the CDR3 DNA reads TGTGCCAGTAGTATGGGTACAGGCTCTCCCTACGAGCAGTACTTC. Translation gives CASSMGTGSPYEQYF.

V is TRBV7-2 and J is TRBJ1-1; tentatively, D is TRBD1 (6 bases). Deletions cut 5 bases from V and 7 bases from J, with 11 bases between. The CDR3 has 12 residues. Germline V gene lookup returns CDR1 SGHTA and CDR2 FQGNSA. CDR3 amino acids: CASSVRTVEAFF. DNA for the CDR3: TGTGCCAGCAGCGTAAGGACAGTTGAAGCTTTCTTT.

The rearrangement joins TRBV5-6 to TRBJ2-5, with TRBD2 matching 7 bases. The DNA matches TRBJ2-7 better at its end, which makes the J call doubtful. This CDR3 comprises 14 residues. Per the germline V gene, CDR1 is SGHDT and CDR2 is YYEEEE. The CDR3: CASSFTSVANEQYF. The CDR3 DNA sequence: TGTGCCAGCAGCTTCACTAGCGTAGCGAACGAGCAGTACTTC.

V gene TRBV6-1 combines with J gene TRBJ2-7; 8 bases match TRBD2. This CDR3 has 17 residues. The V gene's germline CDR1 is MNHNS and CDR2 SASEGT. V was pared by 4 bases and J by 5 bases, with 16 bases of the junction left unmatched. CDR3 sequence (DNA): TGTGCCAGCAGTGTCCCCACTGGAGCGGGGGCATCCAACGAGCAGTACTTC. Amino acids: CASSVPTGAGASNEQYF.

The V gene is TRBV12-5, the J gene TRBJ2-7, with 10 bases aligning to TRBD1. The CDR3 consists of 16 residues. Unmatched junction bases numbered 8, after V lost 5 bases and J lost 1 base. The germline CDR1 and CDR2 sequences are LGHNT and FRNRAP. The CDR3 DNA reads TGTGCTAGTGGTCCCCGACAGGGGGCCATTTCCTACGAGCAGTACTTC. This translates into CASGPRQGAISYEQYF.

The chain uses TRBV7-2 and TRBJ1-2; 9 nucleotides align to TRBD1. This CDR3 is 15 amino acids long. The J segment lost 7 bases and the V segment lost 5 bases, leaving 11 bases of the junction unmatched. Per the germline V gene, CDR1 is SGHTA and CDR2 is FQGNSA. The CDR3 spells CASSPGGTGIGGYTF. The CDR3 region has the DNA TGTGCCAGCAGCCCGGGGGGGACAGGGATAGGTGGCTACACCTTC.

The chain combines TRBV9 with TRBJ2-5; TRBD1 agrees at 7 bases. The CDR3 runs 15 residues. CDR1 and CDR2 from the germline V gene are SGDLS and YYNGEE. The J segment lost 4 bases and the V segment lost 2 bases, leaving 8 bases of the junction unmatched. DNA for the CDR3: TGTGCCAGCAGCGTTTCCTCCCCAGGGGGAGAGACCCAGTACTTC. Translation: CASSVSSPGGETQYF.

V gene TRBV4-3 combines with J gene TRBJ2-7; D may be TRBD1 (5 bases). Per the germline V gene, CDR1 is LGHNA and CDR2 is YSLEER. V lost 0 bases, J lost 5 bases, and 14 bases lay in between. This CDR3 has 15 amino acids. The CDR3 nucleotides read TGCGCCAGCAGCCAAGATCCCCCAGGGATAAACGAGCAGTACTTC. It yields the protein CASSQDPPGINEQYF.

The sample holds a few counts of this clone. The rearrangement joins TRBV6-6 to TRBJ1-1; possible D gene TRBD1, 5 bases. The CDR3 is made up of 14 amino acids. V shed 6 bases and J shed 3 bases, with 14 bases lying between them. Per the germline V gene, CDR1 is MNHNY and CDR2 is SVGAGI (reference sequence). The CDR3 DNA is TGTGCCAGCAGGCAGCCGGCAGGGCACACTGAAGCTTTCTTT. Translating it yields CASRQPAGHTEAFF.

The CDR3 DNA follows: TGTGCCACCAGGGGGGGCTACAATGAGCAGTTCTTC. Translated, it gives CATRGGYNEQFF. V gene TRBV27 combines with J gene TRBJ2-1; either TRBD1 or TRBD2 may supply D (7 bases each). Deletions cut 10 bases from V and 3 bases from J, with 10 bases between. There are 12 residues in the CDR3. CDR1 is MNHEY, CDR2 SMNVEV, per germline (reference sequence).

The chain combines TRBV4-1 with TRBJ2-1, with 8 bases aligning to TRBD2. V dropped 0 bases and J dropped 3; count of bases not matched to a gene: 10. Germline V CDR1 and CDR2: MGHRA, YSYEKL. CDR3 length: 18 residues. The CDR3 coding sequence is TGCGCCAGCAGCCAAGATACTGGGCGGGAGGCGGGCTACAATGAGCAGTTCTTC. As protein: CASSQDTGREAGYNEQFF.

The chain employs TRBV5-4 and TRBJ2-7; 13 bases line up with TRBD2. After removal of 0 bases from V and 2 bases from J, the junction contained 5 bases not matched to a gene. The germline V gene has CDR1 SGHNT and CDR2 YYREEE (reference sequence). The CDR3 totals 17 residues. The CDR3 here is CASSLGLAGGLTYEQYF. DNA for the CDR3: TGTGCCAGCAGCTTGGGACTAGCGGGAGGCCTTACCTACGAGCAGTACTTC.

The CDR3 DNA reads TGTGCCAGCAGTACCCAGGCCTACAATGAGCAGTTCTTC. Translation: CASSTQAYNEQFF. V and J are TRBV7-6 and TRBJ2-1; the D is unclear. V dropped 6 bases and J dropped 2 bases, with 8 bases sitting between them. The V gene's germline CDR1 is SGHVS and CDR2 FNYEAQ. The CDR3 extends over 13 amino acids.